The source of this T cell receptor (beta chain) is a study of cytomegalovirus exposure and HLA in healthy donors. Overall study: Findings of an earlier analysis included around 120 million unique TCR beta sequences from some 200 million T cells.

Use of 60 Vbeta and 13 Jbeta primers characterized the PCR. The repertoire was sequenced with immunoSEQ multiplex PCR; TCRdb's copy has only in-frame clones and lacks some. The sample has about 100,000 clones, about four fifths seen once; the top ten hold about 4%. Per the germline V gene, CDR1 is GTSNPN and CDR2 is SVGIG (reference sequence). The CDR3 totals 13 residues. V was trimmed by 3 bases and J by 5 bases, leaving 10 bases between them. The study, taken as a whole, reports: In vitro work confirmed that three CMV-associated chains recognize CMV antigens.

This clone has just one count. Its antigen is not known. The sequencing input was PBMCs. The receptor comes from a woman in her forties in good health and CMV-seronegative. This chain links TRBV30 with TRBJ1-4; D may be TRBD1 (5 bases). The CDR3 region has the DNA TGTGCCTGGAGCAGGGACTCGAATGAAAAACTGTTTTTT. This encodes CAWSRDSNEKLFF.